A single sample gave rise to the 11 T cell receptor beta chains below, sequenced in a study of control samples from healthy donors and cancer patients. Libraries were prepared by immunoSEQ multiplex PCR; TCRdb keeps only in-frame clonotypes and omits some of them. This table has 90,000 to 150,000 clones, approximately 90% appearing once. The sequenced material came from blood. All receptors come from a man aged 40-49 years in good health.

A single count supports this clone. The V and J genes are TRBV11-1 and TRBJ1-1; no definite D call. Germline-derived CDR1 and CDR2 are SGHAT and FQDESV (reference sequence). V dropped 1 base and J dropped 4 bases, with 10 bases sitting between them. The CDR3 totals 14 residues. The CDR3 protein is CASSLGSGVTEAFF. The DNA of the CDR3 is TGTGCCAGCAGCTTAGGGTCAGGAGTCACTGAAGCTTTCTTT.

The V and J genes are TRBV6-5 and TRBJ2-7; D perhaps matches TRBD2 (5 bases). Germline CDR1 MNHEY, CDR2 SVGAGI. V was pared by 1 base and J by 2 bases, with 15 bases between. This CDR3 is built from 16 residues. The CDR3 reads CASSYLRGGFPYEQYF. The DNA for the CDR3 is TGTGCCAGCAGTTACTTACGGGGTGGGTTCCCCTACGAGCAGTACTTC.

The chain carries TRBV7-9 and TRBJ1-4; a possible D gene is TRBD1 (6 bases). The CDR3 runs to 14 residues. From germline, CDR1 is SEHNR and CDR2 FQNEAQ (reference sequence). Trimming removed 4 bases from V and 3 bases from J, with 9 bases in between. CDR3 in amino acids: CASSYRAPNEKLFF. In nucleotides, the CDR3 is TGTGCCAGCAGCTACAGGGCTCCTAATGAAAAACTGTTTTTT.

This clone has just one count. The chain combines TRBV5-1 with TRBJ1-1; a weak D match, TRBD1 (6 bases). From germline, CDR1 is SGHRS and CDR2 YFSETQ. There are 13 residues in the CDR3. With 5 bases removed from V and 0 bases from J, the gap between germline ends came to 8 bases. CDR3 coding DNA: TGCGCCAGCAGAAGGACAGTGAACACTGAAGCTTTCTTT. It is translated as CASRRTVNTEAFF.

The table lists this clone with a count of one. The chain has TRBV7-9 and TRBJ2-3, with 8 bases identical to TRBD1. This CDR3 has 16 residues. Per the germline V gene, CDR1 is SEHNR and CDR2 is FQNEAQ (reference sequence). The ends lost 1 base at V and 5 bases at J; junction bases unmatched: 8. The CDR3, as DNA: TGTGCCAGCAGCTTAGGGGCAGGGGGCTGGAAAGATACGCAGTATTTT. It encodes CASSLGAGGWKDTQYF.

The chain is built from TRBV29-1 and TRBJ2-2; D is possibly TRBD1 (5 bases). From germline, CDR1 is SQVTM and CDR2 ANQGSEA. The CDR3 loop spans 14 amino acids. The V end lost 4 bases, the J end lost 1 base, and 10 bases lay between the germline ends. The CDR3 reads CSVASGMNTGELFF. The CDR3 DNA is TGCAGCGTTGCCTCAGGGATGAACACCGGGGAGCTGTTTTTT.

J is TRBJ2-2 and V is TRBV7-8; 9 nucleotides align to TRBD2. Germline V gene lookup returns CDR1 SGHVS and CDR2 FQNEAQ. This CDR3 contains 16 residues. V lost 1 base and J lost 2; bases outside the gene matches: 2. In nucleotides, the CDR3 is TGTGCCAGCAGCTTAGATAGCGGGGGAAACACCGGGGAGCTGTTTTTT. The encoded protein is CASSLDSGGNTGELFF.

This chain links TRBV20-1 with TRBJ1-3, with a tentative D call TRBD1 (5 bases). Trimming cost V 3 bases and J 0 bases, with 12 bases left between them. CDR3 length: 15 residues. From germline, CDR1 is DFQATT and CDR2 SNEGSKA (reference sequence). Here the CDR3 reads CSASLGGFSGNTIYF. The CDR3 DNA sequence: TGCAGTGCTAGTCTCGGGGGGTTCTCTGGAAACACCATATATTTT.

The chain combines TRBV10-2 with TRBJ2-1; 7 nucleotides align to TRBD2. The germline CDR1 and CDR2 sequences are WSHSY and SAAADI. V lost 7 bases and J lost 15; bases outside the gene matches: 9. The CDR3 has 11 amino acids. Here the CDR3 reads CASTVGGWRFF. CDR3 DNA sequence: TGCGCCAGCACTGTGGGGGGGTGGAGGTTCTTC.

The gene calls are TRBV25-1 and TRBJ1-2, with TRBD1 as a possible D gene (5 bases). The CDR3 length is 14 residues. Looked up from germline, CDR1 is MGHDK and CDR2 is SYGVNS. The germline V and J ends were trimmed by 4 bases and 11 bases, with 20 bases remaining between them. The CDR3 nucleotides are TGTGCCAGCAGTGCCACAGGATACTTTGTTATATACACCTTC. Its translation is CASSATGYFVIYTF.

The genes are TRBV2 and TRBJ1-1; D unclear. Germline CDR1 reads SNHLY; CDR2 reads FYNNEI. The CDR3 has 13 amino acids. V was shortened by 6 bases and J by 1 base, with 9 bases between the two germline ends. The CDR3 reads CASRAETNTEAFF. The CDR3 region has the DNA TGTGCCAGCAGGGCCGAAACGAACACTGAAGCTTTCTTT.